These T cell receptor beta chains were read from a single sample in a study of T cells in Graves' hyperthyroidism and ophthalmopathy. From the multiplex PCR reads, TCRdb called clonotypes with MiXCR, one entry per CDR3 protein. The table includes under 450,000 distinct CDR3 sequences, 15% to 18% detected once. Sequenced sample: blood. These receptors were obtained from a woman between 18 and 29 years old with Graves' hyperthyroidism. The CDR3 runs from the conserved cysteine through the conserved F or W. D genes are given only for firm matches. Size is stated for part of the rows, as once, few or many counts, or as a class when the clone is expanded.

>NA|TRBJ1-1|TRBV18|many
CASSDAVVNTEAFF
TGTGCCAGCTCAGATGCAGTCGTGAACACTGAAGCTTTCTTT
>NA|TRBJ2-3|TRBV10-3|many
CAISVGSVPDTQYF
TGTGCCATCAGTGTAGGCTCAGTCCCAGATACGCAGTATTTT
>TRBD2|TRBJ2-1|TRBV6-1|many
CASSRGTSGKAYEQFF
TGTGCCAGCAGTAGAGGGACTAGCGGGAAAGCATATGAGCAGTTCTTC
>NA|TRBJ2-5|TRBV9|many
CASSSTVTETQYF
TGTGCCAGCAGCTCGACAGTCACAGAGACCCAGTACTTC
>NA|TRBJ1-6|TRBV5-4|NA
CASSLGIAPLHF
TGTGCCAGCAGCTTGGGTATAGCACCCCTCCACTTT
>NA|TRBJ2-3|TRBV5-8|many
CASGVGNTDTQYF
TGTGCCAGCGGAGTAGGGAACACAGATACGCAGTATTTT
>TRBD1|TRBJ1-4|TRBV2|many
CASSPDRGKEKLFF
TGTGCCAGCAGCCCGGACAGGGGTAAAGAAAAACTGTTTTTT
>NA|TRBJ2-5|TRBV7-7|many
CASSLGVVGKTQYF
TGTGCTAGCAGCTTAGGAGTCGTTGGGAAGACCCAGTACTTC
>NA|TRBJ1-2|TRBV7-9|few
CASSSSPGARDGYTF
TGTGCCAGCAGCTCTTCCCCGGGGGCGCGGGATGGCTACACCTTC
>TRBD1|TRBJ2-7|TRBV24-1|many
CATRDSGTGDYEQYF
TGTGCCACCAGGGATTCCGGAACAGGGGACTACGAGCAGTACTTC
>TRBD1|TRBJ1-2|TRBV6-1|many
CASSPGQALYGYTF
TGTGCCAGCAGTCCCGGACAGGCCTTATATGGCTACACCTTC
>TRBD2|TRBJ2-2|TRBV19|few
CASSLRGGGTGELFF
TGTGCCAGTAGCCTTAGGGGCGGGGGCACCGGGGAGCTGTTTTTT
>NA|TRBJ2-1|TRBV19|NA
CASSQSFYEQFF
TGTGCCAGTAGTCAATCCTTCTATGAGCAGTTCTTC
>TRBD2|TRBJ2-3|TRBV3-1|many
CASSQDPEMIAGELRDSDTQYF
TGTGCCAGCAGCCAAGATCCGGAGATGATAGCGGGGGAACTGAGGGATTCAGATACGCAGTATTTT
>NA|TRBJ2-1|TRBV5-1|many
CASSLEGPLSYNEQFF
TGCGCCAGCAGCTTGGAGGGACCGCTATCCTACAATGAGCAGTTCTTC
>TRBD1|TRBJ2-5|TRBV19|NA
CASSIQGEETQYF
TGTGCCAGTAGTATACAGGGGGAAGAGACCCAGTACTTC
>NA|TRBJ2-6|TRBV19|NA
CASTGDHNVLTF
TGTGCCAGTACAGGTGATCACAACGTCCTGACTTTC
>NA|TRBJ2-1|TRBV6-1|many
CASSPPGGRVNEQFF
TGTGCCAGCAGTCCCCCTGGCGGACGGGTCAATGAGCAGTTCTTC
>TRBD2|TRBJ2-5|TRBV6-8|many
CASSYYGLAGELETQYF
TGTGCCAGCAGTTACTATGGACTAGCGGGAGAATTAGAGACCCAGTACTTC
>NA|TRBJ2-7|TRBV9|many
CASSVGRSSVEQYF
TGTGCCAGCAGCGTAGGCCGCAGCTCTGTCGAGCAGTACTTC
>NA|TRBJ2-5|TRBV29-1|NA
CSVEEGFATQYF
TGCAGCGTTGAGGAGGGCTTTGCGACCCAGTACTTC
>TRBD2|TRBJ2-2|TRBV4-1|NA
CASSRSSGGNTGELFF
TGCGCCAGCAGCCGATCGAGCGGGGGGAACACCGGGGAGCTGTTTTTT
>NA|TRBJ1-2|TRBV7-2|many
CASSPLYRALDYGYTF
TGTGCCAGCAGTCCCCTCTACAGGGCCCTGGACTATGGCTACACCTTC
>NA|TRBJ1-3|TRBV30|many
CAWRRDSGNTIYF
TGTGCCTGGAGACGGGACTCTGGAAACACCATATATTTT
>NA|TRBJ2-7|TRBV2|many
CASSVARGEQYF
TGTGCCAGCAGTGTCGCGCGGGGCGAGCAGTACTTC
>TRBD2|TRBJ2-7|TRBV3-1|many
CASSRRGVAVTYEQYF
TGTGCCAGCAGCCGCCGGGGGGTAGCTGTTACCTACGAGCAGTACTTC
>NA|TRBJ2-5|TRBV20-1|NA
CSATLEETQYF
TGCAGTGCTACACTTGAGGAGACCCAGTACTTC
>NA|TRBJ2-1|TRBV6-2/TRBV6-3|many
CASSPRDREQFF
TGTGCCAGCAGCCCCCGGGACCGCGAGCAGTTCTTC
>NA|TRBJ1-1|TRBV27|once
CASRSEQGNTEAFF
TGTGCCAGCAGATCAGAGCAGGGGAACACTGAAGCTTTCTTT
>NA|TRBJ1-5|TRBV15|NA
CATSRDPRADQPQHF
TGTGCCACCAGCAGAGATCCCCGCGCAGATCAGCCCCAGCATTTT
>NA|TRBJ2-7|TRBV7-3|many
CASSQTGMQGEQYF
TGTGCCAGCAGCCAAACAGGGATGCAGGGCGAGCAGTACTTC
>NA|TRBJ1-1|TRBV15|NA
CATSRDRAGAFF
TGTGCCACCAGCAGAGATCGAGCTGGAGCTTTCTTT
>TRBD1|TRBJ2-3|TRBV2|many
CASSETGTDTQYF
TGTGCCAGTTCCGAGACAGGGACAGATACGCAGTATTTT
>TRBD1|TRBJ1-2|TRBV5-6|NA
CASSDRGRSYGYTF
TGTGCCAGCAGCGACAGGGGTCGCTCCTATGGCTACACCTTC
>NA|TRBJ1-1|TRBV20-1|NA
CSARLQEGAFF
TGCAGTGCTAGATTACAGGAAGGGGCTTTCTTT
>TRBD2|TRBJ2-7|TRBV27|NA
CASRPTSGGRYEQYF
TGTGCCAGCAGGCCGACTAGCGGGGGGCGTTACGAGCAGTACTTC
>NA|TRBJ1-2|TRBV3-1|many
CASSLGGPRGGYTF
TGTGCCAGCAGCCTAGGGGGACCGCGGGGAGGCTACACCTTC
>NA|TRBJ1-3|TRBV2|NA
CASSQQGDTIYF
TGTGCCAGCAGCCAACAGGGAGACACCATATATTTT
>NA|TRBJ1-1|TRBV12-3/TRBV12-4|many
CASSRRGYMNTEAFF
TGTGCCAGCAGTCGCAGGGGATACATGAACACTGAAGCTTTCTTT
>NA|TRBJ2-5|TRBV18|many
CASSPSGVETQYF
TGTGCCAGCTCACCATCGGGTGTAGAGACCCAGTACTTC
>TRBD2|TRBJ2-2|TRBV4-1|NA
CASQVAGLTGELFF
TGCGCCAGCCAAGTAGCGGGTCTCACCGGGGAGCTGTTTTTT
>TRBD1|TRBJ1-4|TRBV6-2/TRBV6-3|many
CASNDRDGEKLFF
TGTGCCAGCAATGACAGGGATGGTGAAAAACTGTTTTTT